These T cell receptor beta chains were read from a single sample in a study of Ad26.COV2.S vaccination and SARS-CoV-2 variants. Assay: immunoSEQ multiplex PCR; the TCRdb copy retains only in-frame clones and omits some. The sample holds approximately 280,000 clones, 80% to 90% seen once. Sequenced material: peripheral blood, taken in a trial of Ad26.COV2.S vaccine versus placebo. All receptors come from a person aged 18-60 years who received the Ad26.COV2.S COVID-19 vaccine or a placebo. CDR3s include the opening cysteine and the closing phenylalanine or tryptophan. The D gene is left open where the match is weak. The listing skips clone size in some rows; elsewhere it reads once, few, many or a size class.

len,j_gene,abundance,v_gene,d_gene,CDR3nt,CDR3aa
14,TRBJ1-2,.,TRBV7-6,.,TGTGCCAGCAGCAACAATCAGGGGCGGGGAGGCTACACCTTC,CASSNNQGRGGYTF
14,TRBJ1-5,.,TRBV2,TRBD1,TGTGCCAGCAGGGCCCTTACAGGGGTTCAGCCCCAGCATTTT,CASRALTGVQPQHF
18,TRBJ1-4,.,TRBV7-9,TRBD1,TGTGCCAGCAGCTTAGGGGTGACAGGGGGGGCAACTAATGAAAAACTGTTTTTT,CASSLGVTGGATNEKLFF
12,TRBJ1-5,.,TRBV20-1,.,TGCAGTGCTAGTCGAGCCGGGCAGCCCCAGCATTTT,CSASRAGQPQHF
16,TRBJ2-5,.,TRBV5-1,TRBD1,TGCGCCAGCAGCTTGGTAGGGACAGGGCGGTGGGAGACCCAGTACTTC,CASSLVGTGRWETQYF
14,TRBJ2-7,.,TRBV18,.,TGTGCCAGCTCACCACCGGGTGGAAGATACGAGCAGTACTTC,CASSPPGGRYEQYF
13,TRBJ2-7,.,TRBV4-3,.,TGCGCCAGCAGCCAAGGGGTAGACTTGGGGCAGTACTTC,CASSQGVDLGQYF
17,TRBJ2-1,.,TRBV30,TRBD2,TGTGCCTGGAGTGGACTAGCGGGAGGGCTCCTTTCGAATGAGCAGTTCTTC,CAWSGLAGGLLSNEQFF
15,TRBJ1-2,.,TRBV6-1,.,TGTGCCAGCAGTGAAAGCCGGGCCGCGAGATCTGGCTACACCTTC,CASSESRAARSGYTF
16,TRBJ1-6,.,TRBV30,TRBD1,TGTGCCTGGAGTCGTATACAGGGGTCCTATAATTCACCCCTCCACTTT,CAWSRIQGSYNSPLHF
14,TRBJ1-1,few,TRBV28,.,TGTGCCAGCAGTTCCAGGGTCAAGTCCACTGAAGCTTTCTTT,CASSSRVKSTEAFF
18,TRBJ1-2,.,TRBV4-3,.,TGCGCCAGCAGCCAAGATCACGGGCCTGACCTGTGGAACTATGGCTACACCTTC,CASSQDHGPDLWNYGYTF
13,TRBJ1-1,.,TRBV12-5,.,TGTGCTAGTGGCAGCAGTGTCATAACTGAAGCTTTCTTT,CASGSSVITEAFF
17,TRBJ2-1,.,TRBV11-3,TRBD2,TGTGCCAGCAGCTTAGACGGACTAGCGGCCCCCTACAATGAGCAGTTCTTC,CASSLDGLAAPYNEQFF
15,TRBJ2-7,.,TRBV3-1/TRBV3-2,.,TGTGCCAGCAGCCAGTCCGGGACTGAAACCTACGAGCAGTACTTC,CASSQSGTETYEQYF
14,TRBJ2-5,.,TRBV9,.,TGTGCCAGCAGCGTAGCAGCGGGTCGGGAGACCCAGTACTTC,CASSVAAGRETQYF
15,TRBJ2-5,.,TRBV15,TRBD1,TGTGCCACCAGCCCCCTGGACAGGGATGAAGAGACCCAGTACTTC,CATSPLDRDEETQYF
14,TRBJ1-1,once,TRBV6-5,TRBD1,TGTGCCAGCAGCCCCACCCCGACCAGGGGGGAAGCTTTCTTT,CASSPTPTRGEAFF
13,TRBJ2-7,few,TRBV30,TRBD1,TGTGCCTGGAGTGCAGACAGGGCCTACGAGCAGTACTTC,CAWSADRAYEQYF
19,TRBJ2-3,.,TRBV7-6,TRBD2,TGTGCCAGCAGCTCGACCTATCCGGGACTAGCGGGTTTACACAATACGCAGTATTTT,CASSSTYPGLAGLHNTQYF
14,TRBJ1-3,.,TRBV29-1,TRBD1,TGCAGCGCACGACAGGGGGCAACTGGAAACACCATATATTTT,CSARQGATGNTIYF
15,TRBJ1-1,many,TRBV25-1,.,TGTGCCAGCAGTGAATGGAACAGTATGAACACTGAAGCTTTCTTT,CASSEWNSMNTEAFF